The next 15 T cell receptor beta chains were all read from a single sample in a study of OX40 agonist ivuxolimab in advanced cancers. Produced via immunoSEQ multiplex PCR; TCRdb's table is partial and in-frame only. The repertoire holds 47,000 or so clones, around 84% seen once, with about 11% in the top ten. The sample consisted of CD4+ or CD8+ T cells sorted from blood, taken in a trial of the OX40 agonist ivuxolimab. The receptors were sampled from an adult with an advanced solid tumor such as melanoma, head and neck, liver or kidney cancer.

The genes are TRBV9 and TRBJ2-1; a weak D match, TRBD2 (5 bases). The germline V gene encodes CDR1 SGDLS and CDR2 YYNGEE. Trimming took 4 bases from V and 3 from J, leaving 17 bases between them. CDR3 length: 16 residues. In nucleotides, the CDR3 is TGTGCCAGCAGCCAGGCTGTCCGGGATCTCTACAATGAGCAGTTCTTC. It yields the protein CASSQAVRDLYNEQFF.

This clone was picked up one time. This sequence joins TRBV30 and TRBJ2-1, with TRBD2 identical over 9 bases. CDR1 GTSNPN and CDR2 SVGIG come from the germline V gene (reference sequence). V lost 4 bases to trimming and J lost 8 bases; unmatched junction nucleotides: 12. This CDR3 region has 15 residues. The CDR3 region has the DNA TGTGCCTGGAACAAATTAGCGGGGGCCGGGGATGAGCAGTTCTTC. Its protein is CAWNKLAGAGDEQFF.

The rearrangement uses TRBV4-3 and TRBJ1-3, with D uncertain. CDR1 LGHNA and CDR2 YSLEER come from the germline V gene. V lost 0 bases to trimming and J lost 2 bases, with 14 bases between them. The CDR3 is made up of 17 amino acids. For the CDR3, the DNA is TGCGCCAGCAGCCAAGATTCCCGACGGTCTACTGGAAACACCATATATTTT. Its protein is CASSQDSRRSTGNTIYF.

The genes are TRBV6-5 and TRBJ2-4; 9 nucleotides agree with TRBD1. The germline V gene has CDR1 MNHEY and CDR2 SVGAGI. CDR3 length: 15 residues. The V segment lost 6 bases and the J segment 5 bases; nucleotides outside the gene matches: 8. Written as DNA, the CDR3 is TGTGCCAGCAGAGCGGGACAGGGTTCCCAAAACATTCAGTACTTC. Protein: CASRAGQGSQNIQYF.

The CDR3 sequence: CASSLGPADTQYF. The CDR3 region has the DNA TGTGCCAGCAGCTTAGGGCCCGCAGATACGCAGTATTTT. V and J are TRBV11-1 and TRBJ2-3; D is ambiguous. Trimming pared 1 base from V and 4 bases from J, leaving 6 bases between. The CDR3 contains 13 residues. Germline V CDR1 and CDR2: SGHAT, FQDESV (reference sequence).

The V and J genes are TRBV15 and TRBJ2-2; 9 bases agree with TRBD1. The CDR3 is made up of 14 amino acids. V lost 1 base, J lost 6 bases, and 0 bases stayed unmatched. The V gene's germline CDR1 is LNHNV and CDR2 YYDKDF (reference sequence). The CDR3, as DNA: TGTGCCACCAGCAGAGGGACAGGGGCCGGGGAGCTGTTTTTT. The encoded protein is CATSRGTGAGELFF.

The DNA for the CDR3 is TGTGCCAGCAGTTTTAATGGGACAGGGGGCTTGGGGGAGACCCAGTACTTC. Protein: CASSFNGTGGLGETQYF. The chain uses TRBV2 and TRBJ2-5, with 12 positions matching TRBD1. Trimming cost V 5 bases and J 5 bases; bases outside gene matches: 12. Looked up from germline, CDR1 is SNHLY and CDR2 is FYNNEI. The CDR3 has 17 amino acids.

The chain is built from TRBV19 and TRBJ2-7; D gene unclear. The length of the CDR3 is 14 residues. CDR1 LNHDA and CDR2 SQIVND come from the germline V gene (reference sequence). V dropped 2 bases and J dropped 2 bases, with 10 bases sitting between them. The CDR3 region is CASSINRAPYEQYF. The DNA of the CDR3 is TGTGCCAGTAGTATAAACCGGGCGCCCTACGAGCAGTACTTC.

The J gene is TRBJ1-2, the V gene TRBV4-1; D is uncertain. Germline V lookup: CDR1 MGHRA, CDR2 YSYEKL. Trimming removed 4 bases from V and 0 bases from J, with 12 bases in between. CDR3 length: 15 amino acids. The CDR3 region is CASSPLSATNYGYTF. For the CDR3, the DNA is TGCGCCAGCAGCCCGCTCTCGGCCACTAACTATGGCTACACCTTC.

V is TRBV6-5 and J is TRBJ1-1; D call uncertain. The CDR3 consists of 13 residues. Germline CDR1 reads MNHEY; CDR2 reads SVGAGI. Trimming shortened V by 7 bases and J by 0 bases, and 9 bases separated the two germline ends. CDR3 region: CASKGYMNTEAFF. The DNA of the CDR3 is TGTGCCAGCAAAGGCTATATGAACACTGAAGCTTTCTTT.

The chain links TRBV4-3 to TRBJ2-7; 7 nucleotides agree with TRBD1. The CDR3 consists of 16 residues. Germline assignment: CDR1 LGHNA and CDR2 YSLEER. V shed 0 bases, J shed 0 bases, and the junction held 5 bases outside the gene matches. CDR3 in amino acids: CASSQDGSGGSYEQYF. The CDR3 DNA reads TGCGCCAGCAGCCAAGATGGTTCAGGGGGCTCCTACGAGCAGTACTTC.

The V gene is TRBV6-6, the J gene TRBJ2-5, with 7 bases fitting TRBD1. J gave up 1 base and V 6 bases, and 11 bases lay outside the gene matches. Germline lookup yields CDR1 MNHNY and CDR2 SVGAGI (reference sequence). CDR3 length equals 16 residues. In DNA form, the CDR3 reads TGTGCCAGCAGCCCCACTCCGCCAGGGGGCCAAGAGACCCAGTACTTC. Its translation: CASSPTPPGGQETQYF.

This clone was seen a few times. The chain recombines TRBV6-1 with TRBJ2-7; no firm D call. CDR3 size: 15 residues. The V end was cut by 4 bases, the J end by 5 bases, with 18 bases between. From germline, CDR1 is MNHNS and CDR2 SASEGT. DNA of the CDR3: TGTGCCAGCAGTGGACCTCCGGGTCTCCGGGACGAGCAGTACTTC. It encodes CASSGPPGLRDEQYF.

The chain links TRBV4-1 to TRBJ2-1; 11 bases match TRBD2. Trimming took 6 bases from V and 6 from J; bases not matched to a gene: 10. CDR1 is MGHRA, CDR2 YSYEKL, per germline. The CDR3 is 16 amino acids. The CDR3 loop reads CASSPKGTSGSNEQFF. In DNA form, the CDR3 reads TGCGCCAGCAGTCCTAAGGGAACTAGCGGGAGCAATGAGCAGTTCTTC.

A word on this clone: One end of the junction varies from germline; a read error may be responsible. The chain is built from TRBV7-7 and TRBJ2-3; D possibly corresponds to TRBD1 (5 bases). The CDR3 contains 14 residues. The V gene's germline CDR1 is SSHAT and CDR2 FNYEAQ (reference sequence). Here the CDR3 DNA reads TGTGCTAGCAGCTTAGAAGGGGCGCCAGATACGCAGTATTTT. Protein product: CASSLEGAPDTQYF.